This T cell receptor beta chain was captured by sequencing in a study of cytomegalovirus exposure and HLA in healthy donors. Whole-study findings and limits: Researchers reportedly found TCR beta sequences accurately predicted most subjects' HLA-A and HLA-B alleles. An apparent linkage of common viral pathogens to several of the most significant clusters emerged in a later analysis.

Regarding this clone: Its antigen is not known.

The PCR made use of 60 Vbeta and 13 Jbeta primers. Repertoires were generated with immunoSEQ multiplex PCR, while TCRdb's copy carries only in-frame clones and drops some. The sample carries more than 85,000 clones, 63% recorded once. These donors, healthy bone marrow donors, were studied. There are 14 residues in the CDR3. Germline V gene sequence: CDR1 MNHEY, CDR2 SVGAGI. V lost 4 bases, J lost 6 bases, and 0 bases stayed unmatched. Sequencing used PBMCs. This TCR derives from a woman aged 25 to 39 in good health and CMV-seronegative. The rearrangement links TRBV6-5 to TRBJ2-1; 13 bases agree with TRBD2. CDR3 in DNA: TGTGCCAGCAGTTGGACTAGCGGGAGCAATGAGCAGTTCTTC. It yields the protein CASSWTSGSNEQFF.